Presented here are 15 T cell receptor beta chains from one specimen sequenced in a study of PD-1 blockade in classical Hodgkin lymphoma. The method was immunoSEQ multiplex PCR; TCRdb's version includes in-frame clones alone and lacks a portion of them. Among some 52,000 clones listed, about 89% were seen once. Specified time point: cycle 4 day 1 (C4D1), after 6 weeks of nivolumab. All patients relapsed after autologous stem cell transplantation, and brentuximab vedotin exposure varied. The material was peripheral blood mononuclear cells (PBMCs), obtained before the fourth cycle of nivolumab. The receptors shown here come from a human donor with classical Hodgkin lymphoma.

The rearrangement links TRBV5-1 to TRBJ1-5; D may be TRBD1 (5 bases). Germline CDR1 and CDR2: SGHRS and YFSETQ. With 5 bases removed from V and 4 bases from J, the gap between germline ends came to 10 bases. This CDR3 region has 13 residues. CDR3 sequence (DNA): TGCGCCAGCAGGACGGGGCCAAATCAGCCCCAGCATTTT. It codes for CASRTGPNQPQHF.

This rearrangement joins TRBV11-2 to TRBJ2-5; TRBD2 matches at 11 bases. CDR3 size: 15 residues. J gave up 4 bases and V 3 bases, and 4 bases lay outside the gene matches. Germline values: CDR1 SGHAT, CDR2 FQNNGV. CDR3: CASSFLAGGAETQYF. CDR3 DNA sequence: TGTGCCAGCAGCTTCCTAGCGGGGGGAGCAGAGACCCAGTACTTC.

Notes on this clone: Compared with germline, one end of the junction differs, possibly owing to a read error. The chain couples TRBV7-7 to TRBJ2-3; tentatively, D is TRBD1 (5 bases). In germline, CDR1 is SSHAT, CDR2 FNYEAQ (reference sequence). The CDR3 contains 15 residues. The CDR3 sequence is CASSLSQGGTDTQYF. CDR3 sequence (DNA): TGTGCTAGCAGCTTAAGCCAGGGTGGGACAGATACGCAGTATTTT.

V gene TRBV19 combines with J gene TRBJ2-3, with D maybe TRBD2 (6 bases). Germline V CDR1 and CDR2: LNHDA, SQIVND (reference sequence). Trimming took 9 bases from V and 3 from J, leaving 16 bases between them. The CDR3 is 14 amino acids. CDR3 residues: CASRHPLATDTQYF. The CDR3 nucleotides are TGTGCCAGCCGCCATCCTCTAGCGACAGATACGCAGTATTTT.

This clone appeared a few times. The CDR3 protein is CASSQETEDYTF. The CDR3 DNA is TGTGCCAGCAGCCAAGAGACAGAAGACTACACCTTC. This chain uses TRBV4-2 with TRBJ1-2, with a tentative D call TRBD1 (5 bases). Trimming removed 0 bases from V and 10 bases from J, with 9 bases in between. Germline V gene sequence: CDR1 LGHNA, CDR2 YNFKEQ. This CDR3 contains 12 residues.

CDR3 nucleotide sequence: TGTGCCAGCAGTTACTCGGACGGGAGTGAAGCTTTCTTT. Its protein product is CASSYSDGSEAFF. The chain links TRBV6-5 to TRBJ1-1, with D unclear. The CDR3 sequence is 13 residues long. Trimming stripped 0 bases from V and 7 bases from J, with 9 bases between. Germline-derived CDR1 and CDR2 are MNHEY and SVGAGI.

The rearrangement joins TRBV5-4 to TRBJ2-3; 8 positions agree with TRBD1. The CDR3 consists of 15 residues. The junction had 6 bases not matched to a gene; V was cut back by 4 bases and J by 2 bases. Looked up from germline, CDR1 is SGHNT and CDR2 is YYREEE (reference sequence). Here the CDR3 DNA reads TGTGCCAGCAGCCCCGGGACAGGCTACACAGATACGCAGTATTTT. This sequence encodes CASSPGTGYTDTQYF.

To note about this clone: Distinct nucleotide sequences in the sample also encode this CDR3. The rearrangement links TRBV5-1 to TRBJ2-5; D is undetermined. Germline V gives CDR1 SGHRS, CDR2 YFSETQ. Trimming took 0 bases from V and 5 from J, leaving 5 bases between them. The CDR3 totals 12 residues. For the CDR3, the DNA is TGCGCCAGCAGCTTGGATTTGGAGACCCAGTACTTC. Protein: CASSLDLETQYF. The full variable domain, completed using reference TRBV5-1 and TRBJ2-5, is KAGVTQTPRYLIKTRGQQVTLSCSPISGHRSVSWYQQTPGQGLQFLFEYFSETQRNKGNFPGRFSGRQFSNSRSEMNVSTLELGDSALYLCASSLDLETQYFGPGTRLLVL.

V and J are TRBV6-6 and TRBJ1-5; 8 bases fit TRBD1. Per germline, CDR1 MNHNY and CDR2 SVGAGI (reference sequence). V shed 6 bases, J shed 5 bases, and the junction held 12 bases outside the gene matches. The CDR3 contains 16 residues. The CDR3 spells CASSRTQTGVDQPQHF. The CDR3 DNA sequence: TGTGCCAGCAGCAGAACTCAGACAGGGGTCGATCAGCCCCAGCATTTT.

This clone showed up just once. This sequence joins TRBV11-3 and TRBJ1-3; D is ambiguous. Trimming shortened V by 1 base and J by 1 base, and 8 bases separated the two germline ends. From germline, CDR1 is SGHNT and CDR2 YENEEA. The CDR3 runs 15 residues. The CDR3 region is CASSLVLESGNTIYF. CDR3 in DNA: TGTGCCAGCAGCTTAGTGCTCGAGTCTGGAAACACCATATATTTT.

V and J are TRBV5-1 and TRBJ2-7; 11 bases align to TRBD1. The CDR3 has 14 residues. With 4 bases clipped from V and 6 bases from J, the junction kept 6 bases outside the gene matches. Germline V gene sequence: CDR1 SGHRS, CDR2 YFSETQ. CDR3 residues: CASSPRTGGGEQYF. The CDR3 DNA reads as TGCGCCAGCAGCCCGCGGACAGGGGGCGGCGAGCAGTACTTC. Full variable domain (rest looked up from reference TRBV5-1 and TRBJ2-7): KAGVTQTPRYLIKTRGQQVTLSCSPISGHRSVSWYQQTPGQGLQFLFEYFSETQRNKGNFPGRFSGRQFSNSRSEMNVSTLELGDSALYLCASSPRTGGGEQYFGPGTRLTVT.

The CDR3 DNA reads as TGTGCCAGCACCCAGCGGGGCCTCGGGGTGGGCGAGCAGTACTTC. As protein: CASTQRGLGVGEQYF. This sequence joins TRBV28 and TRBJ2-7, with 7 bases identical to TRBD2. The CDR3 loop spans 15 amino acids. Germline V gene sequence: CDR1 MDHEN, CDR2 SYDVKM. V lost 7 bases, J lost 6 bases, and 15 bases stayed unmatched.

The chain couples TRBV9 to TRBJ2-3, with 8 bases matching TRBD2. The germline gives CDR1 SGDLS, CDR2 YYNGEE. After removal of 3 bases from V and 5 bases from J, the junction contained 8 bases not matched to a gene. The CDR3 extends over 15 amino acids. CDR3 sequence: CASSGRGGWGDTQYF. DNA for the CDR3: TGTGCCAGCAGCGGCCGGGGGGGCTGGGGAGATACGCAGTATTTT.

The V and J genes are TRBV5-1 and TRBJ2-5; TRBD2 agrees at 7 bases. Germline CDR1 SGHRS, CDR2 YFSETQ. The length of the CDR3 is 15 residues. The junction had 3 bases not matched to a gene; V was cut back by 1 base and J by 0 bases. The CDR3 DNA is TGCGCCAGCAGCTTGTTCGGGGGGTACCAAGAGACCCAGTACTTC. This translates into CASSLFGGYQETQYF.

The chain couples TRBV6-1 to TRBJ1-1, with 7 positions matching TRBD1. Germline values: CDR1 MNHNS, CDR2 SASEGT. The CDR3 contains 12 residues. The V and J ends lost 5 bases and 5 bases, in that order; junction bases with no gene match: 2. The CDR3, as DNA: TGTGCCAGCAGTCAGGGGGAGACTGAAGCTTTCTTT. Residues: CASSQGETEAFF.